This record concerns one TCR beta chain sequence. What it binds is not known. This was the immunoSEQ v3.0 assay at survey level. Measured with immunoSEQ multiplex PCR; TCRdb has only the in-frame clones, and not every one. The data hold tens of thousands of clones, with roughly 80% observed a single time. These data come from a study of long-term antiretroviral therapy in people with HIV. The CDR3 consists of 17 residues. Germline lookup yields CDR1 SGHRS and CDR2 YFSETQ. Trimming shortened V by 0 bases and J by 5 bases, and 20 bases separated the two germline ends. General observations from the study: Sampling of blood ran from 2004 to 2017, and older ART regimens were possibly in use.

The V call is TRBV5-1, the J call TRBJ1-2, with TRBD1 as a possible D gene (5 bases). This receptor was identified in a man between 18 and 35 years old with HIV. Source: unsorted PBMCs, taken 1 year after starting antiretroviral therapy. CDR3 loop: CASSLGQPDRFPYGYTF. DNA of the CDR3: TGCGCCAGCAGCTTGGGACAGCCCGACCGGTTTCCATATGGCTACACCTTC.